The 9 T cell receptor beta chains given below trace back to one sample, sequenced in a study of T cells in Graves' hyperthyroidism and ophthalmopathy. There were TCR beta CDR3 regions amplified from RNA transcripts. HTBI primers were the set used in a first-round RT-PCR of the TCR CDR3. TCRdb re-called the multiplex PCR reads through MiXCR, storing one row per CDR3 protein. The table includes 500,000 to 650,000 distinct CDR3 sequences, 11% to 15% detected once. What was sequenced was blood. These receptors all come from a woman between 40 and 55 years old with Graves' hyperthyroidism.

This clonotype was picked up many times. V and J are TRBV2 and TRBJ2-1; D perhaps matches TRBD2 (6 bases). The CDR3 length is 16 residues. Germline V gives CDR1 SNHLY, CDR2 FYNNEI. V gave up 5 bases and J gave up 6 bases, with 20 bases separating them. CDR3 sequence reads: CASSSLLGEALNEQFF. DNA for the CDR3: TGTGCCAGCAGTTCTCTACTGGGGGAGGCACTCAATGAGCAGTTCTTC.

The genes are TRBV20-1 and TRBJ2-7; 10 bases agree with TRBD2. Germline CDR1 and CDR2: DFQATT and SNEGSKA (reference sequence). This CDR3 region has 15 residues. V dropped 2 bases and J dropped 2; count of bases not matched to a gene: 6. The CDR3 region has the DNA TGCAGTGCTAGATTACTAGCGGGACAGACCTACGAGCAGTACTTC. Amino acids: CSARLLAGQTYEQYF.

This clonotype was seen repeatedly, ten times or more. This chain uses TRBV27 with TRBJ2-3, with TRBD2 matching over 13 bases. The germline CDR1 and CDR2 sequences are MNHEY and SMNVEV (reference sequence). This CDR3 region has 16 residues. The CDR3 is CAIGGTSGTITDTQYF. CDR3 sequence (DNA): TGTGCTATCGGAGGGACTAGCGGGACCATTACAGATACGCAGTATTTT.

This sequence joins TRBV6-1 and TRBJ2-3; D possibly matches TRBD1 or TRBD2 (5 bases each). CDR3 size: 14 residues. Germline CDR1 MNHNS, CDR2 SASEGT. V gave up 2 bases and J gave up 8 bases, with 14 bases separating them. The CDR3 region has the DNA TGTGCCAGCAGTGAAACCTCGGCGAGGGGTACGCAGTATTTT. Translated, it gives CASSETSARGTQYF.

At least ten counts were recorded for this clonotype. This sequence joins TRBV7-2 and TRBJ2-4; D is unresolved. The germline V and J ends were trimmed by 1 base and 1 base, with 11 bases remaining between them. This CDR3 has 16 residues. Per the germline V gene, CDR1 is SGHTA and CDR2 is FQGNSA. The CDR3 region is CASSLGHGSAKNIQYF. In nucleotides, the CDR3 is TGTGCCAGCAGCTTAGGGCACGGCTCGGCCAAAAACATTCAGTACTTC.

This clonotype showed up just once. The rearrangement links TRBV2 to TRBJ2-6; unclear D gene. The germline gives CDR1 SNHLY, CDR2 FYNNEI. This CDR3 comprises 15 residues. V was shortened by 3 bases and J by 0 bases, with 6 bases between the two germline ends. The DNA of the CDR3 is TGTGCCAGCAGTGATCAAAGCTCTGGGGCCAACGTCCTGACTTTC. Translating gives CASSDQSSGANVLTF.

The rearrangement links TRBV29-1 to TRBJ1-1; D gene unclear. The CDR3 extends over 13 amino acids. Germline V gene data show CDR1 as SQVTM and CDR2 as ANQGSEA. Trimming removed 7 bases from V and 0 bases from J, with 12 bases in between. The CDR3 DNA reads TGCAGCGCCCTCCTGACCGTGAACACTGAAGCTTTCTTT. Its translation is CSALLTVNTEAFF.

To note about this clonotype: A much larger clone is a single base away; this may be a read error. The chain employs TRBV18 and TRBJ1-3; TRBD1 might be the D (5 bases). This CDR3 contains 14 residues. Germline CDR1 KGHSH, CDR2 LQKENI. CDR3 DNA sequence: TGTGCCAGCCCACCACGAGACAGAGGAAACACCATATATTTT. Encoded protein: CASPPRDRGNTIYF.

This clonotype was seen more than once but under ten times. The rearrangement links TRBV14 to TRBJ1-1; D ambiguous. This CDR3 region has 15 residues. V was shortened by 4 bases and J by 0 bases, with 12 bases between the two germline ends. CDR1 and CDR2 (germline): SGHDN, FVKESK. CDR3 region: CASSPLGNVNTEAFF. The CDR3 DNA is TGTGCCAGCAGCCCCCTTGGGAATGTGAACACTGAAGCTTTCTTT.